This T cell receptor (beta chain) was captured by sequencing in a study of T-cell memory formation after mild COVID-19. This CDR3 contains 16 residues. Germline CDR1 is SGHRS and CDR2 is YFSETQ. The junction had 5 bases not matched to a gene; V was cut back by 0 bases and J by 4 bases. This clonotype was recorded at least ten times. The target antigen is unknown. Notes on the study in general: For second-wave clones that peaked at day 37, SARS-CoV-2 specificity went unverified.

TCRdb reprocessed the 5' RACE reads with MiXCR, giving one entry per CDR3 protein. The data show under 40,000 distinct CDR3 sequences, with 6% to 7.5% seen just once and 0.65% to 0.9% held by the top ten. The genes are TRBV5-1 and TRBJ2-2; 8 bases map to TRBD1. The specimen sequenced was PBMCs or a T cell subset sorted from them (not recorded which). This receptor was obtained from an adult who had mild COVID-19 (a few samples of this study predate the infection). Cell type and time point are not known. CDR3 in DNA: TGCGCCAGCAGCTTGGGCCGGACAGGGCTCACCGGGGAGCTGTTTTTT. Residues: CASSLGRTGLTGELFF.